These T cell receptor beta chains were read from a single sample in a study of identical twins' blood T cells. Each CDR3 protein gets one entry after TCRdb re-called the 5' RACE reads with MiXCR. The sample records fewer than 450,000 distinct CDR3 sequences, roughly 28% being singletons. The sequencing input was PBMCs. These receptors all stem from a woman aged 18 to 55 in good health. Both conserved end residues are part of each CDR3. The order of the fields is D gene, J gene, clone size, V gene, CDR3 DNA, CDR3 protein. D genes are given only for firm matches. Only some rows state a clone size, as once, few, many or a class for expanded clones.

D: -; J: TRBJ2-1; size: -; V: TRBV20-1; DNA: TGCAGTGCTAGAGCGCATACAGGGAAATCCCTGTTCTTC; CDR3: CSARAHTGKSLFF
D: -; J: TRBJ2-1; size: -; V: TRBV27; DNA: TGTGCCGGCAGCGTATCCAGGTCCAATGAGCAGTTCTTC; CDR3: CAGSVSRSNEQFF
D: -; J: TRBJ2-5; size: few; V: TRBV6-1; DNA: TGTGCCAGCGGAGTAGACCTTCAAGAGACCCAGTACTTC; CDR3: CASGVDLQETQYF
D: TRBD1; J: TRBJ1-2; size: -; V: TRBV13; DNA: TGTGCCAGCAGCTTAGGCCGGAGTTTTGGGACAGCTAATTCCTTCTATGGCTACACCTTC; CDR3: CASSLGRSFGTANSFYGYTF
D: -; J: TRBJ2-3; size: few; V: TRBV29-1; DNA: TGCAGCGTGGAACGGCAGGGAGCCCCAGATACGCAGTATTTT; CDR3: CSVERQGAPDTQYF
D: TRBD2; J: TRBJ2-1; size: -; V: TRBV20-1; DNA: TGCAGTCCTTCCGGGACTACGAACAATGAGCAGTTCTTC; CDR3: CSPSGTTNNEQFF
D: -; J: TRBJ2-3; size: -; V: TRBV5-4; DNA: TGTGCCAGCAGCTTGACCAGTACAGATACGCAGTATTTT; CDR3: CASSLTSTDTQYF
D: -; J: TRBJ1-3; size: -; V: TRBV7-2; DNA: TGTGCCCTGGGGAGTGCGAGCGGAAACACCATATATTTT; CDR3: CALGSASGNTIYF
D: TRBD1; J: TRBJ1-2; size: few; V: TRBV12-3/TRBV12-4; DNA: TGTGCCAGCAGTTCGGATAGGGGGCAATATGGCTACACCTTC; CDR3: CASSSDRGQYGYTF
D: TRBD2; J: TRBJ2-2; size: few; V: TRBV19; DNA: TGTGCCAGTAGTAACCCTAGCGGGGGATACGGGGAGCTGTTTTTT; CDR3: CASSNPSGGYGELFF
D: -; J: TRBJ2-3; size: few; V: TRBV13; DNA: TGTGCCAGCAGAGGTCAGGGGACAGATACGCAGTATTTT; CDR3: CASRGQGTDTQYF
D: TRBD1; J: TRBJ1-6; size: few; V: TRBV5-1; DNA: TGCGCCAGCAGCCGAAGCGGGACAGGGGATTCACCCCTCCACTTT; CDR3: CASSRSGTGDSPLHF
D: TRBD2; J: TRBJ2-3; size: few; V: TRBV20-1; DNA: TGCAGTGCTGGTCTGCGGGGGTGGACAGATACGCAGTATTTT; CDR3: CSAGLRGWTDTQYF
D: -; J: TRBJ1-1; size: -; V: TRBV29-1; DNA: TGCAGCGTTCGAATGGGGGGAGGGACTGAAGCTTTCTTT; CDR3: CSVRMGGGTEAFF
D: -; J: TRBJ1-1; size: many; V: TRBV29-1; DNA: TGCAGCGGTATCGGTGGCGGTTTTGAAGCTTTCTTT; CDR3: CSGIGGGFEAFF
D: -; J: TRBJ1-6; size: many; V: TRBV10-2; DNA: TGCGCCAGCAGTGAGTTTGGCTTTCGGCAGAGCTATAATTCACCCCTCCACTTT; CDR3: CASSEFGFRQSYNSPLHF
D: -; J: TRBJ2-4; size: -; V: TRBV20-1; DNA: TGCAGTGCTACCCTCGACAAACTAAAAGCCAAAAACATTCAGTACTTC; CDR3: CSATLDKLKAKNIQYF
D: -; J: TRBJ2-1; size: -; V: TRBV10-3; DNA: TGTGCCATCAGTTCAGCGGGCGGCTCCTACAATGAGCAGTTCTTC; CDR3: CAISSAGGSYNEQFF
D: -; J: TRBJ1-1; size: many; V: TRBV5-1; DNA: TGCGCCAGCAGCTTGGGAGGCCTCACTGAAGCTTTCTTT; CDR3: CASSLGGLTEAFF
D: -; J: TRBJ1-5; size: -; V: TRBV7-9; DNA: TGTGCCAGCAGCTTAGCCAGTAGCAATCAGCCCCAGCATTTT; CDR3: CASSLASSNQPQHF
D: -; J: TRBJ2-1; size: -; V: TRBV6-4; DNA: TGTGCCAGCAGCGTAGGGGGGGCTATGAACAATGAGCAGTTCTTC; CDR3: CASSVGGAMNNEQFF
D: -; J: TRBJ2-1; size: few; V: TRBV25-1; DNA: TGTGCCAGCAGTGAGAGGGGAAGAGTCGATGAGCAGTTCTTC; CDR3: CASSERGRVDEQFF
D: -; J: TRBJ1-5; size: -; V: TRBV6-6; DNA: TGTGCCAGCAGGTCACTACTGGGGGGCCCTGGGGAGCCCCAGCATTTT; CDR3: CASRSLLGGPGEPQHF
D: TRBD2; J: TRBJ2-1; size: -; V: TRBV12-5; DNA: TGTGCTAGTGGTTTGGGAGGACTAGCGGGAGGATTAGAGCAGTTCTTC; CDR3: CASGLGGLAGGLEQFF
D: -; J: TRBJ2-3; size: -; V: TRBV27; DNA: TGTGCCAGCAGCCCCCGATATGTCACAGATACGCAGTATTTT; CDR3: CASSPRYVTDTQYF
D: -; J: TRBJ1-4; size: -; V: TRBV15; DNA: TGTGCCACCAGCTCAGGCGGGGAGGGAAAACTGTTTTTT; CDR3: CATSSGGEGKLFF
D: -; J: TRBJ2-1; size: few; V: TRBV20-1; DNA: TGCAGTGCCGCCGATCGCAATGAGCAGTTCTTC; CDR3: CSAADRNEQFF
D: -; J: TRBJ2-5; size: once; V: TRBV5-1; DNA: TGCGCCAGCAGCTTGTCCGGCGGGAAGGTTCCCGAGACCCAGTACTTC; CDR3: CASSLSGGKVPETQYF
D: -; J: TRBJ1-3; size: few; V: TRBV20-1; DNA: TGCAGTGCCGTCACACGGGGAGACTCTGGAAACACCATATATTTT; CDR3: CSAVTRGDSGNTIYF
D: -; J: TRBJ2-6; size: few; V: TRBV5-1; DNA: TGCGCCAGCAGTCTGGAAATAGTTGGGGCCAACGTCCTGACTTTC; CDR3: CASSLEIVGANVLTF
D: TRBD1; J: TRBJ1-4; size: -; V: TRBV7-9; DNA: TGTGCCAGCAGCAAATCAGGGACAGGGGTGCCAAATGAAAAACTGTTTTTT; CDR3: CASSKSGTGVPNEKLFF
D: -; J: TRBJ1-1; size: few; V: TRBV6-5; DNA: TGTGCCAGCGAAATGAACACTGAAGCTTTCTTT; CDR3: CASEMNTEAFF
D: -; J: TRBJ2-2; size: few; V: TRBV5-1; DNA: TGCGCCAGCAGCTTGGCCGGCGGGGAGCTGTTTTTT; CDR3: CASSLAGGELFF
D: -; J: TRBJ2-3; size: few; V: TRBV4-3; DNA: TGCGCCAGCAGCCAAGGTTACCCTAGCACAGATACGCAGTATTTT; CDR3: CASSQGYPSTDTQYF
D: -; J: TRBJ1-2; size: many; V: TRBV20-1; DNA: TGCAGTGCTAGGTTGGATCTCTATGGCTACACCTTC; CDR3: CSARLDLYGYTF
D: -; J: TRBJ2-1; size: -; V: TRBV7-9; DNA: TGTGCCAGCAGCTCTCCTCTGGGAGGTCGTGTTGAGCAGTTCTTC; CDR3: CASSSPLGGRVEQFF
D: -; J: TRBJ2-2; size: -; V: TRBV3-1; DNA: TGTGCCAGCAGCCCCATAGCGGATTACACCGGGGAGCTGTTTTTT; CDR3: CASSPIADYTGELFF
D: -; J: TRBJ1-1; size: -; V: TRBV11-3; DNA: TGTGCCAGCAGCTCCCTGAAGGGAAACACTGAAGATTTCTTT; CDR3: CASSSLKGNTEDFF
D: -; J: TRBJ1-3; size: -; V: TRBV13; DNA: TGTGCCAGCAGCTTAGGCCTTTCTGCGGGGGGAGACACCATATATTTT; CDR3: CASSLGLSAGGDTIYF
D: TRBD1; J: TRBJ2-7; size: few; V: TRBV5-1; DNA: TGCGCCAGCAGCTTGGGGTGGGACAGGGATTCCTACGAGCAGTACTTC; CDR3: CASSLGWDRDSYEQYF
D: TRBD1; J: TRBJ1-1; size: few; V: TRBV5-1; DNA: TGCGCCAGCAGCTTTAGGGGCACCACAGGGGGCACTGAAGCTTTCTTT; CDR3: CASSFRGTTGGTEAFF
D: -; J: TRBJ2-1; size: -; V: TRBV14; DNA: TGTGCCAGCAGCCAAGGGCCGGGAGCCTACAATGAGCAGTTCTTC; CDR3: CASSQGPGAYNEQFF
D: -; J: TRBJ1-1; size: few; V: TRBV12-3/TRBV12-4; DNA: TGTGCCAGCAGCAAAAAGGGACGGAGTGAAGCCTTCTTT; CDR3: CASSKKGRSEAFF
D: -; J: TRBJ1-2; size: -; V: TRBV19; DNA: TGTGCCAGTAGTATGGAGGGGTATCAGACTTATGGCTACACCTTC; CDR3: CASSMEGYQTYGYTF
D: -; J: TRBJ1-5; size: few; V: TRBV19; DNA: TGTGCCAGTAGTATTTGGCAGAGTAATCAGCCCCAGCATTTT; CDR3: CASSIWQSNQPQHF
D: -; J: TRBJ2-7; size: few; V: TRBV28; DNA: TGTGCCAGCAGTTATACCACAACTCACTACGAGCAGTACTTC; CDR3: CASSYTTTHYEQYF
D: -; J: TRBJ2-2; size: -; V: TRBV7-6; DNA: TGTGCCAGCAGTCGTAGTATCATCGATCGAACCACCGGGGAGCTGTTTTTT; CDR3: CASSRSIIDRTTGELFF
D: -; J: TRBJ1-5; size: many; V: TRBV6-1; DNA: TGTGCCAGCAGGCGGACCGATGATCAGCCCCAGCATTTT; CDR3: CASRRTDDQPQHF
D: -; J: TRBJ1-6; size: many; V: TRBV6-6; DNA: TGTGCCAGCAGTGTTCGACAGAATTCACCCCTCCACTTT; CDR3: CASSVRQNSPLHF
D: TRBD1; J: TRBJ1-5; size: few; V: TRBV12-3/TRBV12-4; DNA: TGTGCCAGCAGTTTCAGGGGGCGAAACCAGCCCCAGCATTTT; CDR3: CASSFRGRNQPQHF
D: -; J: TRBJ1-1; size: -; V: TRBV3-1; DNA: TGTGTCAGCAGCCAAGGGCTGAACACTGAAGCTTTCTTT; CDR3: CVSSQGLNTEAFF
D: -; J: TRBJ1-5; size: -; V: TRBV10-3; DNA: TGTGCCATCAGTGCGTTGTGGGATCAGCCCCAGCATTTT; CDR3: CAISALWDQPQHF
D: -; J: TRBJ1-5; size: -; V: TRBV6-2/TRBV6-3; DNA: TGTGCCAGCAGTTGGGGGCTCAATCAGCCCCAGCATTTT; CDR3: CASSWGLNQPQHF
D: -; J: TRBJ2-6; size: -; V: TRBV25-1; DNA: TGTGCCAGCAGTGAGCCTGGGGCCAACGTCCTGACTTTC; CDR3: CASSEPGANVLTF